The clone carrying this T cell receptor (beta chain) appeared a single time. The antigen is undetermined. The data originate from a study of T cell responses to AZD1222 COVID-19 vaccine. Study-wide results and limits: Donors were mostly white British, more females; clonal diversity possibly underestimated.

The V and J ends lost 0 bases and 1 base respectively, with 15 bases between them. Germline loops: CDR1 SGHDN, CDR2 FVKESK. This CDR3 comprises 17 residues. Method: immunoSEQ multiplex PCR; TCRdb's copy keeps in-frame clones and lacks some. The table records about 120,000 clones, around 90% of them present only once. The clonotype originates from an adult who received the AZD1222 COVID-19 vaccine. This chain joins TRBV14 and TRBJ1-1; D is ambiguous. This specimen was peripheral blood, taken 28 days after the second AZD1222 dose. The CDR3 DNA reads TGTGCCAGCAGCCAAGATCCAAGGTTCTCCTGGAACACTGAAGCTTTCTTT. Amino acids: CASSQDPRFSWNTEAFF.